Listed below are T cell receptor beta chains from one sample, sequenced in a study of blood T cells in healthy people across ages. TCRdb reprocessed the 5' RACE reads with MiXCR, giving one entry per CDR3 protein. Seen here are around 900,000 distinct CDR3 sequences, about 28% observed once, and the top ten hold approximately 15%. Sequenced: blood. The receptor source for this set is a woman of 80 years or more in good health. Both conserved end residues are part of each CDR3. Each record gives: CDR3 protein, CDR3 DNA, clone size, J gene, V gene, D gene. D genes are given only for firm matches. Clone size is stated in some rows and not others, as once, few, many or a class when expanded.

CASSLVLAALTSTDTQYF,TGTGCCAGCAGTTTAGTACTAGCGGCCTTGACTAGCACAGATACGCAGTATTTT,many,TRBJ2-3,TRBV12-3/TRBV12-4,TRBD2
CSARVNRKETQYF,TGCAGTGCTAGAGTTAATAGAAAAGAGACCCAGTACTTC,many,TRBJ2-5,TRBV20-1,NA
CASSLGGSVGNEQFF,TGTGCCAGCAGCCTTGGGGGGAGCGTGGGGAATGAGCAGTTCTTC,NA,TRBJ2-1,TRBV7-9,NA
CASSRYRQDWGTDTQYF,TGTGCCAGCAGCCGCTACCGACAGGACTGGGGCACAGATACGCAGTATTTT,many,TRBJ2-3,TRBV7-9,NA
CASSKSGIVYNEQFF,TGTGCCAGTAGTAAATCCGGGATAGTATACAATGAGCAGTTCTTC,few,TRBJ2-1,TRBV19,NA
CASTTTGWGTDTQYF,TGTGCCAGCACCACGACAGGGTGGGGCACAGATACGCAGTATTTT,many,TRBJ2-3,TRBV6-2/TRBV6-3,TRBD1
CASSEARANSPLHF,TGTGCCAGCAGTGAAGCGAGGGCCAATTCACCCCTCCACTTT,NA,TRBJ1-6,TRBV6-1,NA
CSVRGLAGYEQYF,TGCAGTGTACGAGGACTAGCGGGATACGAGCAGTACTTC,few,TRBJ2-7,TRBV20-1,TRBD2
CATSRDRTGPKQYF,TGTGCCACCAGCAGAGACAGGACAGGACCAAAGCAGTACTTC,NA,TRBJ2-7,TRBV15,TRBD1
CSAKPGTGANYGYTF,TGCAGTGCAAAACCCGGGACAGGGGCTAACTATGGCTACACCTTC,once,TRBJ1-2,TRBV20-1,TRBD1
CATSKSGTGSYNEQFF,TGTGCCACCAGTAAATCCGGGACAGGCTCCTACAATGAGCAGTTCTTC,many,TRBJ2-1,TRBV24-1,TRBD1
CASSYGHTYEQYF,TGTGCCAGCAGTTACGGCCATACCTACGAGCAGTACTTC,NA,TRBJ2-7,TRBV6-5,NA
CSASGRATNEQFF,TGCAGTGCTTCAGGGAGGGCGACCAATGAGCAGTTCTTC,many,TRBJ2-1,TRBV20-1,TRBD2
CASSQDRAADTQYF,TGCGCCAGCAGCCAAGATAGGGCCGCAGATACGCAGTATTTT,NA,TRBJ2-3,TRBV4-3,NA
CASSETDYNSPLHF,TGTGCCAGCAGTGAAACTGACTATAATTCACCCCTCCACTTT,few,TRBJ1-6,TRBV6-1,NA
CASSQDSAGSYNEQFF,TGTGCCAGCAGCCAAGATTCAGCCGGTTCCTACAATGAGCAGTTCTTC,few,TRBJ2-1,TRBV3-1,NA
CSARDQVTYNSPLHF,TGCAGTGCTAGAGATCAGGTTACCTATAATTCACCCCTCCACTTT,NA,TRBJ1-6,TRBV20-1,NA
CASRQTGGTPGYTF,TGTGCCAGCAGGCAGACAGGGGGCACTCCTGGCTACACCTTC,NA,TRBJ1-2,TRBV27,TRBD1
CASSLVGYNEQFF,TGTGCCAGCAGCTTAGTTGGATACAATGAGCAGTTCTTC,many,TRBJ2-1,TRBV7-2,NA
CASSPGGNEQYF,TGTGCCAGCAGTCCCGGAGGGAACGAGCAGTACTTC,many,TRBJ2-7,TRBV6-6,NA
CASSRTVNQETQYF,TGTGCCAGCAGTCGGACGGTAAACCAAGAGACCCAGTACTTC,many,TRBJ2-5,TRBV11-2,NA
CASSWRRGRSNEQFF,TGTGCCAGCAGCTGGAGGAGGGGGCGAAGCAATGAGCAGTTCTTC,NA,TRBJ2-1,TRBV7-2,NA
CASRRTGGPSEAFF,TGTGCCAGCAGACGGACAGGAGGCCCATCTGAAGCTTTCTTT,NA,TRBJ1-1,TRBV13,TRBD1
CSARDLKALHF,TGCAGTGCTAGAGATCTGAAGGCCCTCCACTTT,many,TRBJ1-6,TRBV20-1,NA
CASSRQGSAEAFF,TGTGCCAGCAGCAGACAGGGCAGCGCTGAAGCTTTCTTT,many,TRBJ1-1,TRBV12-3/TRBV12-4,TRBD1
CASGGKNIQYF,TGTGCCAGCGGCGGCAAAAACATTCAGTACTTC,many,TRBJ2-4,TRBV6-2/TRBV6-3,NA
CAISESRSGGASDTQYF,TGTGCCATCAGTGAGTCGAGGAGCGGGGGGGCGTCAGATACGCAGTATTTT,few,TRBJ2-3,TRBV10-3,TRBD2
CASSVGGRGAYNEQFF,TGTGCCAGCAGCGTAGGGGGTCGGGGGGCCTACAATGAGCAGTTCTTC,many,TRBJ2-1,TRBV9,TRBD2
CASSEYHGGSRWEQYF,TGTGCCAGCAGTGAATATCACGGGGGCTCTAGGTGGGAGCAGTACTTC,many,TRBJ2-7,TRBV25-1,NA
CASSPGTAPGANVLTF,TGTGCCAGCAGCCCTGGGACAGCTCCTGGGGCCAACGTCCTGACTTTC,few,TRBJ2-6,TRBV11-2,TRBD1
CASSLVSPGRKNIQYF,TGTGCCAGCAGCTTAGTGTCGCCAGGGCGGAAAAACATTCAGTACTTC,NA,TRBJ2-4,TRBV7-2,NA
CASSPSLRTSRQETQYF,TGTGCCAGCAGCCCTTCATTGCGGACTAGCAGGCAAGAGACCCAGTACTTC,many,TRBJ2-5,TRBV4-2,TRBD2
CSARDRGPSRGNSPLHF,TGCAGTGCGCGGGACAGGGGTCCGTCGCGGGGTAATTCACCCCTCCACTTT,few,TRBJ1-6,TRBV20-1,TRBD1
CASSPNQGFGETQYF,TGTGCCAGCAGCCCCAATCAGGGTTTTGGGGAGACCCAGTACTTC,many,TRBJ2-5,TRBV14,NA
CSAIGTGTGNEQFF,TGCAGTGCCATCGGGACAGGCACGGGGAATGAGCAGTTCTTC,many,TRBJ2-1,TRBV20-1,TRBD1
CASCLDRTNTGELFF,TGCGCCAGCTGCTTGGACAGGACGAACACCGGGGAGCTGTTTTTT,NA,TRBJ2-2,TRBV5-1,TRBD1
CASSLGKHGIDALAFF,TGCGCCAGCAGCTTGGGAAAACATGGGATCGATGCATTGGCTTTCTTT,many,TRBJ1-1,TRBV5-1,NA
CASSFSPGTGGYGYTF,TGTGCCAGCAGCTTTTCACCCGGGACAGGGGGCTATGGCTACACCTTC,many,TRBJ1-2,TRBV5-6,TRBD1
CASSLEDFNEQFF,TGTGCCAGCAGCTTAGAGGATTTCAATGAGCAGTTCTTC,NA,TRBJ2-1,TRBV11-1,NA
CASSPNTANTEAFF,TGTGCCAGCAGCCCAAATACAGCGAACACTGAAGCTTTCTTT,many,TRBJ1-1,TRBV7-9,NA
CSVDGGNAEAFF,TGCAGCGTGGACGGGGGGAACGCTGAAGCTTTCTTT,once,TRBJ1-1,TRBV29-1,NA
CASSPRGRLKETQYF,TGTGCCAGCAGCCCCAGAGGCAGATTGAAAGAGACCCAGTACTTC,many,TRBJ2-5,TRBV6-2/TRBV6-3,NA
CASSQGVGRGQVGYTF,TGTGCCAGCAGCCAAGGGGTCGGCAGGGGGCAGGTTGGCTACACCTTC,few,TRBJ1-2,TRBV7-2,TRBD1
CASSPRRTRGGVRPYNEQYF,TGTGCCAGCAGCCCCCGTCGGACTAGAGGGGGGGTAAGGCCCTACAATGAGCAGTACTTC,NA,TRBJ2-5,TRBV7-2,NA
CASSLLWRNPNTGELFF,TGCGCCAGCAGCTTGCTGTGGCGGAACCCGAACACCGGGGAGCTGTTTTTT,NA,TRBJ2-2,TRBV5-1,NA
CASSLAGGSTDVQYF,TGTGCCAGCAGTTTAGCGGGGGGGAGCACAGATGTGCAGTATTTT,many,TRBJ2-3,TRBV12-3/TRBV12-4,TRBD2